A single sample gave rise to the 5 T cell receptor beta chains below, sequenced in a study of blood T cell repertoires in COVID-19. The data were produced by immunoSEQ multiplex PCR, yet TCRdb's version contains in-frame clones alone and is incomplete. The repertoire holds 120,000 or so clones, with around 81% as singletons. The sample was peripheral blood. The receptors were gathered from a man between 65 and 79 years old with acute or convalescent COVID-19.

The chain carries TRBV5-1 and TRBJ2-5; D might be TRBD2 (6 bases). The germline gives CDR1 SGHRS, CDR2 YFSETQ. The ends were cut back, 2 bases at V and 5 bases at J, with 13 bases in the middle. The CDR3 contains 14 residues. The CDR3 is CASSFVTAGETQYF. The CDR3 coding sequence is TGCGCCAGCAGCTTTGTCACGGCGGGGGAGACCCAGTACTTC.

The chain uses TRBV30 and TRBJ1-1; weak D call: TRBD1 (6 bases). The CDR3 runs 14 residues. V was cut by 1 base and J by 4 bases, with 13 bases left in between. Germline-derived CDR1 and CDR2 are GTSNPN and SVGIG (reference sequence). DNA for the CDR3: TGTGCCTGGAGTGGAGTTCTACAGGGCACTGAAGCTTTCTTT. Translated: CAWSGVLQGTEAFF.

The CDR3 is CASSLDLGTGGSPLHF. Written as DNA, the CDR3 is TGCGCCAGCAGCTTGGATCTCGGGACAGGGGGTTCACCCCTCCACTTT. V usage is TRBV5-1 and J usage is TRBJ1-6, with TRBD1 matching over 11 bases. The CDR3 covers 16 residues. J gave up 9 bases and V 0 bases, and 5 bases lay outside the gene matches. The germline CDR1 and CDR2 sequences are SGHRS and YFSETQ.

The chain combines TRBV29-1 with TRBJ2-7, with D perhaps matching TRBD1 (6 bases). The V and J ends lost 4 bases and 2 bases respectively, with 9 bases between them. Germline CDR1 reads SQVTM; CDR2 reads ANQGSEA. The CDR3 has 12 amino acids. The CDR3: CSVAAGAYEQYF. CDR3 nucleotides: TGCAGCGTTGCGGCAGGGGCCTACGAGCAGTACTTC.

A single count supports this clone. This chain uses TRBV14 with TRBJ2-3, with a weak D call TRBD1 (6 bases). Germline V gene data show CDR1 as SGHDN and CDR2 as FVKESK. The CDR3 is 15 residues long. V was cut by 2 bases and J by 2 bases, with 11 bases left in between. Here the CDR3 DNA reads TGTGCCAGCAGCCAAAGGACAGCACTCACAGATACGCAGTATTTT. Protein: CASSQRTALTDTQYF.